This TCR beta chain was identified in a study of blood T cell repertoires in COVID-19. Across the whole study: COVID-19 samples from acute and convalescent phases originated in the United States, Italy and Spain. Nucleic acid was either cDNA or gDNA, and it came from T cells, B-cell-depleted T cells, or PBMCs.

How the authors handled the data: Amplifying reference gene primers gave estimates of nucleated cell counts. Profiling relied on immunoSEQ multiplex PCR, and the TCRdb table lists in-frame clones only, not all of them. The V and J calls and the clone size are those of that table, but D and trimming were determined from the DNA. The sample has 110,000 or so clones; 75% to 90% are singletons. Germline assignment: CDR1 LGHDT and CDR2 YNNKEL (reference sequence). The J segment lost 8 bases and the V segment lost 5 bases, leaving 12 bases of the junction unmatched. The CDR3 is 16 amino acids. This clone was seen just once.

The chain is built from TRBV3-1 (or the pseudogene TRBV3-2) and TRBJ2-1, with 10 bases identical to TRBD2. The receptor was derived from a man aged 70-80 years with active or convalescent COVID-19. Input material: peripheral blood. Here the CDR3 reads CASSTLLAGRFDEQFF. The CDR3 DNA reads as TGTGCCAGCAGCACCTTACTAGCGGGAAGATTCGATGAGCAGTTCTTC.